Described below is a single TCR beta chain sequence and its context. Its recognized antigen is unknown. No base-level quality is on record; no much larger clone is a single base apart. This entry belongs to a study of CD4 and CD8 cells across lung adenocarcinoma regions (dated by TCRdb to 2016 to 2018). With regard to the full study: To look at intratumor heterogeneity in the T cell receptor repertoire, the study compared tumor centers against tumor margins.

Donors were patients with localized lung adenocarcinoma, a subtype of non-small cell lung cancer. The centers of localized lung adenocarcinomas were where the samples came from. For TCR repertoire analysis, CD4+ T cells taken from tumor tissue were profiled apart from CD8+ T cells. CDR1 and CDR2, per the germline V gene, are ENHRY and SYGVKD. Relative to germline, V is missing 3 bases and J is missing 3 bases, with 4 bases of the junction outside any gene match. Taken from cysteine to phenylalanine, the CDR3 has 15 residues. The only DNA kept is the CDR3, 45 bases in frame from the first base. The library was made by PCR. Instrument on record: HiSeq X Ten. TCRdb trimmed the raw reads at Q25, called clones with MiXCR and kept productive beta chains. Rows with a matching CDR3 protein are joined into one entry that keeps the most common DNA and genes. The sample includes 2,300 or so distinct CDR3 sequences, with 65% to 70% observed a single time. Of the sample, about 25% falls within the top ten clones.

The sequenced material came from CD4+ T cells from the center of a lung tumor. In light of the paper, this sample's cell subset or site label describes: tumor center region. The V and J genes are TRBV10-3 and TRBJ2-2; 7 of the junction bases match TRBD1. The sequence was collected from a female donor with lung adenocarcinoma. The CD4 and CD8 labels of this study may be unreliable. CDR3 loop: CAISDSGTDTGELFF. In nucleotides, the sequence is TGTGCCATCAGTGATTCGGGGACAGACACCGGGGAGCTGTTTTTT.